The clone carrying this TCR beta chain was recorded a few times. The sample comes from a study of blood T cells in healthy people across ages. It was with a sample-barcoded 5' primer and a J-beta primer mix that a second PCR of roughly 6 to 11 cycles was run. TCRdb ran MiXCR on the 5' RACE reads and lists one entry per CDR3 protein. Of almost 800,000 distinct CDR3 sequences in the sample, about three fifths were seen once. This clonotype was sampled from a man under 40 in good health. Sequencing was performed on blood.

In DNA, the CDR3 is TGTGCCAGCGGAACCTCAGGGGGTCGGCACATTCAGTACTTC. Translating gives CASGTSGGRHIQYF. The chain uses TRBV28 and TRBJ2-4; 7 bases match TRBD1. Germline V gives CDR1 MDHEN, CDR2 SYDVKM. Trimming cost V 8 bases and J 8 bases; bases outside gene matches: 12. The length of the CDR3 is 14 residues.